This entry concerns a single T cell receptor beta chain. This CDR3 comprises 16 residues. Germline trimming cut 1 base from V and 9 bases from J; bases unmatched to any gene: 9. Germline V lookup: CDR1 SGHTA, CDR2 FQGNSA. In TCRdb, the PCR reads were re-called with MiXCR into one record per CDR3 protein. The sample has roughly 2,400 distinct CDR3 sequences; less than 50% are singletons. The data belong to a study of immune characterization of retroperitoneal liposarcoma. The chain has TRBV7-2 and TRBJ2-1, with TRBD2 identical over 10 bases. The sample consisted of tumor tissue. The clonotype comes from a female donor with retroperitoneal liposarcoma. CDR3 region: CASSLVSSGSWGEQFF. In DNA form, the CDR3 reads TGTGCCAGCAGCTTAGTGTCTAGCGGGAGTTGGGGTGAGCAGTTCTTC.